These 17 T cell receptor beta chains were sequenced from one sample in a study of blood T cell repertoires in COVID-19 (TCRdb year 2020). Receptor libraries were prepared by the immunoSEQ multiplex PCR assay. TCRdb mirrors the immuneACCESS table, restricted to in-frame sequences. Some clones are absent from its copies; in checked studies, under half trace to an unresolved V gene, and the reason for the others is unknown. Within this sample are about 320,000 clones, with roughly 87% of them counted one time only. The ten most abundant clones make up 8.9% of the sample. Material: PBMCs or T cells enriched from blood (not recorded which). These receptors all come from a woman aged 18 to 35 who had recovered from COVID-19.

The chain has TRBV5-1 and TRBJ2-5; maybe TRBD2 (5 bases). The V gene's germline CDR1 is SGHRS and CDR2 YFSETQ. This CDR3 comprises 15 residues. Between the trimmed V and J ends, which lost 0 bases and 1 base, there was a span of 10 bases. CDR3 sequence reads: CASSLAPGVQETQYF. The DNA for the CDR3 is TGCGCCAGCAGCTTGGCCCCCGGGGTCCAAGAGACCCAGTACTTC.

The genes are TRBV7-9 and TRBJ1-2, with a weak D call TRBD1 (5 bases). CDR3 length: 11 amino acids. Trimming shortened V by 1 base and J by 10 bases, and 7 bases separated the two germline ends. Looked up from germline, CDR1 is SEHNR and CDR2 is FQNEAQ (reference sequence). The CDR3 protein is CASSLGTFYTF. CDR3 sequence (DNA): TGTGCCAGCAGCTTAGGGACATTCTACACCTTC.

V usage is TRBV7-3 and J usage is TRBJ2-6; 12 nucleotides agree with TRBD1. This CDR3 has 18 amino acids. The ends lost 1 base at V and 2 bases at J; junction bases unmatched: 3. CDR1 and CDR2 (germline): SGHTA, FQGTGA. CDR3 nucleotide sequence: TGTGCCAGCAGCTTAAAGGGGACAGGGGGCGCTGGGGCCAACGTCCTGACTTTC. Translated, it gives CASSLKGTGGAGANVLTF.

The chain carries TRBV4-1 and TRBJ1-4; D might be TRBD1 (6 bases). Germline CDR1 reads MGHRA; CDR2 reads YSYEKL. The CDR3 length is 17 residues. The ends were cut back, 8 bases at V and 0 bases at J, with 19 bases in the middle. CDR3 in amino acids: CASADYRAPATNEKLFF. The CDR3 DNA is TGCGCCAGCGCCGATTACAGGGCCCCCGCAACTAATGAAAAACTGTTTTTT.

The chain links TRBV28 to TRBJ1-2; TRBD1 matches at 11 bases. This CDR3 region has 16 residues. Germline V lookup: CDR1 MDHEN, CDR2 SYDVKM. Trimming at V came to 7 bases and at J to 5 bases, leaving 12 bases not matched to a gene. The CDR3 here is CASKLPGQGGPYGYTF. CDR3 in DNA: TGTGCCAGCAAACTACCGGGACAGGGGGGCCCTTATGGCTACACCTTC.

This chain connects TRBV4-3 to TRBJ2-5, with TRBD2 matching 8 bases. The J segment lost 5 bases and the V segment lost 1 base, leaving 15 bases of the junction unmatched. CDR3 size: 18 residues. The germline V gene has CDR1 LGHNA and CDR2 YSLEER. The CDR3 nucleotides are TGCGCCAGCAGCCAAGCCATGAACCGGGGGGGGCCGGGTGAGACCCAGTACTTC. Its protein is CASSQAMNRGGPGETQYF.

The chain couples TRBV14 to TRBJ2-3; D is uncertain. Germline CDR1 SGHDN, CDR2 FVKESK. This CDR3 has 13 amino acids. V was shortened by 1 base and J by 5 bases, with 7 bases between the two germline ends. CDR3 loop: CASSQGEEDTQYF. Here the CDR3 DNA reads TGTGCCAGCAGCCAAGGAGAAGAAGATACGCAGTATTTT.

This clone showed up just once. The genes are TRBV27 and TRBJ2-7, with D possibly TRBD2 on 6 matching bases. Trimming cost V 5 bases and J 4 bases, with 9 bases left between them. There are 12 residues in the CDR3. Germline lookup yields CDR1 MNHEY and CDR2 SMNVEV (reference sequence). This CDR3 reads CASSRGTYEQYF. Here the CDR3 DNA reads TGTGCCAGCAGTCGCGGGACTTACGAGCAGTACTTC.

This sequence joins TRBV7-8 and TRBJ2-2; 7 bases are a match to TRBD1. Germline CDR1 and CDR2: SGHVS and FQNEAQ. This CDR3 is built from 17 residues. After removal of 5 bases from V and 1 base from J, the junction contained 10 bases not matched to a gene. The CDR3, as DNA: TGTGCCAGCAGCCTACGGACAGGCCCAGGGAACACCGGGGAGCTGTTTTTT. Translated, it gives CASSLRTGPGNTGELFF.

The table lists this clone with a few counts. The rearrangement joins TRBV28 to TRBJ2-2, with a possible D match to TRBD2 (5 bases). Germline V CDR1 and CDR2: MDHEN, SYDVKM. V shed 5 bases and J shed 3 bases, with 13 bases lying between them. The CDR3 spans 15 residues. This chain's CDR3 is CASSDRTDYTGELFF. The CDR3 region has the DNA TGTGCCAGCAGTGATCGGACTGATTACACCGGGGAGCTGTTTTTT.

V is TRBV2 and J is TRBJ2-3; D unclear. The CDR3 runs 14 residues. V was cut by 1 base and J by 4 bases, with 9 bases left in between. Germline CDR1 is SNHLY and CDR2 is FYNNEI. The CDR3 coding sequence is TGTGCCAGCAGTGAAGTAGCAAAATCAGATACGCAGTATTTT. This sequence encodes CASSEVAKSDTQYF.

V usage is TRBV4-2 and J usage is TRBJ2-7; D gene uncertain. V was trimmed by 0 bases and J by 4 bases, leaving 13 bases between them. There are 15 residues in the CDR3. Germline lookup yields CDR1 LGHNA and CDR2 YNFKEQ. For the CDR3, the DNA is TGTGCCAGCAGCCAAGATCGATACTCAATTTACGAGCAGTACTTC. Translation gives CASSQDRYSIYEQYF.

The chain carries TRBV19 and TRBJ1-5; tentatively, D is TRBD1 (5 bases). This CDR3 has 14 residues. Per the germline V gene, CDR1 is LNHDA and CDR2 is SQIVND (reference sequence). Trimming removed 5 bases at V and 4 bases at J, with 12 bases between. CDR3 sequence: CASSPRGGNQPQHF. In DNA, the CDR3 is TGTGCCAGTAGTCCTCGGGGGGGAAATCAGCCCCAGCATTTT. Drawing the rest from reference TRBV19 and TRBJ1-5, the complete variable domain is DGGITQSPKYLFRKEGQNVTLSCEQNLNHDAMYWYRQDPGQGLRLIYYSQIVNDFQKGDIAEGYSVSREKKESFPLTVTSAQKNPTAFYLCASSPRGGNQPQHFGDGTRLSIL.

The rearrangement joins TRBV7-6 to TRBJ2-3; 7 nucleotides align to TRBD2. CDR1 is SGHVS, CDR2 FNYEAQ, per germline. V was pared by 4 bases and J by 3 bases, with 10 bases of the junction left unmatched. The CDR3 extends over 16 amino acids. CDR3 loop: CASSSGGDPRTDTQYF. CDR3 nucleotide sequence: TGTGCCAGCAGCTCTGGGGGGGACCCAAGAACAGATACGCAGTATTTT.

The rearrangement uses TRBV28 and TRBJ2-3; D is possibly TRBD1 (6 bases). V shed 5 bases and J shed 4 bases, with 16 bases lying between them. This CDR3 is 15 amino acids long. Germline V CDR1 and CDR2: MDHEN, SYDVKM. The CDR3 is CASSTGTQSPDTQYF. The CDR3 DNA sequence: TGTGCCAGCAGTACCGGGACACAAAGCCCAGATACGCAGTATTTT.

The J gene is TRBJ1-6, the V gene TRBV20-1; weak D call: TRBD1 (5 bases). Trimming removed 3 bases from V and 4 bases from J, with 13 bases in between. The CDR3 is made up of 15 amino acids. Germline assignment: CDR1 DFQATT and CDR2 SNEGSKA (reference sequence). CDR3: CSASNGGEYNSPLHF. The CDR3 DNA follows: TGCAGTGCTAGTAACGGAGGGGAATATAATTCACCCCTCCACTTT.

The V and J genes are TRBV28 and TRBJ2-5; TRBD1 matches at 8 bases. The length of the CDR3 is 17 residues. Per the germline V gene, CDR1 is MDHEN and CDR2 is SYDVKM. Losses at the gene ends were 6 bases for V and 1 base for J; bases not matched to a gene: 13. The CDR3 DNA reads TGTGCCAGCAGCACAACCATTCAGGGGGCCATCCAAGAGACCCAGTACTTC. Translation: CASSTTIQGAIQETQYF. Variable domain in full (rest from reference TRBV28 and TRBJ2-5): DVKVTQSSRYLVKRTGEKVFLECVQDMDHENMFWYRQDPGLGLRLIYFSYDVKMKEKGDIPEGYSVSREKKERFSLILESASTNQTSMYLCASSTTIQGAIQETQYFGPGTRLLVL.